Following are 2 T cell receptor beta chains from one sample sequenced in a study of T cells in Graves' hyperthyroidism and ophthalmopathy. Amplification of TCR beta CDR3 regions used RNA as the template. Using the HTBI primer set, a first-round RT-PCR was run on the TCR CDR3. One entry per CDR3 protein, called by TCRdb with MiXCR from the multiplex PCR reads. Of about 640,000 distinct CDR3 sequences detected, 20% to 25% appear once; the ten largest clones hold 34%. Sequencing was performed on blood. These receptors all come from a man aged 25 to 45 with Graves' ophthalmopathy.

The chain uses TRBV5-6 and TRBJ1-1; D gene uncertain. Looked up from germline, CDR1 is SGHDT and CDR2 is YYEEEE. Trimming took 0 bases from V and 8 from J, leaving 11 bases between them. The length of the CDR3 is 13 residues. The CDR3 DNA is TGTGCCAGCAGCTTGGAGACCGCTTTGGAAGCTTTCTTT. Protein: CASSLETALEAFF.

The J gene is TRBJ2-2, the V gene TRBV28; D gene ambiguous. Germline CDR1 and CDR2: MDHEN and SYDVKM. The CDR3 is 14 amino acids. Trimming took off 8 bases at V and 0 bases at J, with 10 bases between the two ends. CDR3 in amino acids: CASSLPSNTGELFF. In nucleotides, the CDR3 is TGTGCCAGCTCCCTGCCTTCGAACACCGGGGAGCTGTTTTTT.